This T cell receptor (beta chain) derives from a study of T cells after posttransplantation cyclophosphamide. Clones were read by immunoSEQ multiplex PCR, and TCRdb kept only the in-frame ones, dropping some. This sample has fewer than 20,000 clones, with 74% found just once. Busulfan-fludarabine conditioning, marrow transplant, and cyclophosphamide on days +3 and +4 were administered. Findings and limits, study-wide: Donor CD8+ memory clones often dominated recipient blood repertoires at later times. Skin or GI-infiltrating T cells shared few TRB sequences with blood.

Germline CDR1 is LNHDA and CDR2 is SQIVND (reference sequence). The CDR3 is 16 amino acids. The V and J ends lost 6 bases and 1 base, in that order; junction bases with no gene match: 6. A note on this clone: Its antigen remains unidentified. Different DNA sequences within this sample yield the same CDR3.

This material consisted of PBMCs, taken after an allogeneic stem cell transplant with post-transplant cyclophosphamide. This TCR derives from a male patient aged 30 to 39 who received an allogeneic stem cell transplant from a related donor, was CMV-positive, and had acute GVHD only. The graft donor may be the source of some T cells. The rearrangement uses TRBV19 and TRBJ1-6; 7 bases fit TRBD1. The CDR3 spells CASSSRGRSYNSPLHF. The CDR3 bases are TGTGCCAGTAGCTCGAGGGGGCGGTCCTATAATTCACCCCTCCACTTT.